The 32 T cell receptor beta chains in this list originate from one sample, sequenced in a study of CD8 T cells in Susac syndrome. With random hexamers, reverse transcription was performed on about 0.5 to 1 ug of RNA. TCRdb reanalysed the immunoSEQ multiplex PCR reads using MiXCR and keeps one entry per CDR3 protein. The profile shows approximately 100,000 distinct CDR3 sequences, roughly 92% of them singletons. What was sequenced was CD8+ T cells from PBMCs. The receptors come from a human donor in good health.

The chain has TRBV12-3 or TRBV12-4 and TRBJ2-5, with D possibly matching TRBD2 (5 bases). This CDR3 has 12 amino acids. The V and J ends lost 8 bases and 4 bases respectively, with 11 bases between them. The CDR3 spells CASLREGETQYF. CDR3 sequence (DNA): TGTGCCAGCCTTCGCGAGGGAGAGACCCAGTACTTC.

The chain carries TRBV7-6 and TRBJ1-4; D is unresolved. The CDR3 has 12 amino acids. The germline V and J ends were trimmed by 8 bases and 8 bases, with 12 bases remaining between them. Germline CDR1 reads SGHVS; CDR2 reads FNYEAQ. CDR3 region: CASGQLEEKLFF. CDR3 DNA: TGTGCCAGCGGCCAACTGGAGGAAAAACTGTTTTTT.

CDR3 amino acids: CSVSGAGTNEKLFF. Here the CDR3 DNA reads TGCAGCGTTTCCGGGGCTGGAACTAATGAAAAACTGTTTTTT. The V call is TRBV29-1, the J call TRBJ1-4; D might be TRBD1 (5 bases). The CDR3 length is 14 residues. V was shortened by 5 bases and J by 1 base, with 11 bases between the two germline ends. Germline lookup yields CDR1 SQVTM and CDR2 ANQGSEA.

J is TRBJ1-4 and V is TRBV29-1; D is unresolved. Germline CDR1 and CDR2: SQVTM and ANQGSEA. V gave up 7 bases and J gave up 4 bases, with 16 bases separating them. This CDR3 is 14 amino acids long. The CDR3 DNA is TGCAGCGCCCGGAGGGCGGGCCTTAATGAAAAACTGTTTTTT. This translates into CSARRAGLNEKLFF.

This sequence joins TRBV20-1 and TRBJ2-2; D may be TRBD2 (6 bases). V was cut by 0 bases and J by 4 bases, with 15 bases left in between. CDR1 and CDR2 from the germline V gene are DFQATT and SNEGSKA (reference sequence). This CDR3 contains 16 residues. This CDR3 reads CSARDLLAGITGELFF. Written as DNA, the CDR3 is TGCAGTGCTAGAGATCTACTGGCGGGGATCACCGGGGAGCTGTTTTTT.

The chain joins TRBV7-3 to TRBJ1-1; D ambiguous. This CDR3 comprises 13 residues. In germline, CDR1 is SGHTA, CDR2 FQGTGA. V was pared by 4 bases and J by 3 bases, with 9 bases between. CDR3 sequence reads: CASSSQADTEAFF. In DNA form, the CDR3 reads TGTGCCAGCAGCTCCCAAGCGGACACTGAAGCTTTCTTT.

V usage is TRBV12-3 or TRBV12-4 and J usage is TRBJ2-3; TRBD2 aligns across 7 bases. The V gene end was trimmed by 5 bases and the J gene end by 6 bases; junction bases not matched to a gene: 14. This CDR3 comprises 16 residues. The CDR3 sequence is CASSRRLAGINDTQYF. In DNA, the CDR3 is TGTGCCAGCAGTCGGCGACTAGCTGGTATTAACGATACGCAGTATTTT.

The V gene is TRBV5-1, the J gene TRBJ2-1; 11 bases are shared with TRBD2. From germline, CDR1 is SGHRS and CDR2 YFSETQ. This CDR3 comprises 17 residues. V was pared by 4 bases and J by 2 bases, with 8 bases of the junction left unmatched. The CDR3: CASSVHTSGSTYNEQFF. The CDR3 nucleotides read TGCGCCAGCAGCGTACATACTAGCGGGAGTACCTACAATGAGCAGTTCTTC. The full variable domain, in which reference TRBV5-1 and TRBJ2-1 provide the parts outside the CDR3, is KAGVTQTPRYLIKTRGQQVTLSCSPISGHRSVSWYQQTPGQGLQFLFEYFSETQRNKGNFPGRFSGRQFSNSRSEMNVSTLELGDSALYLCASSVHTSGSTYNEQFFGPGTRLTVL.

The chain is built from TRBV5-1 and TRBJ2-4, with D tentatively TRBD1 (5 bases). Germline assignment: CDR1 SGHRS and CDR2 YFSETQ. There are 13 residues in the CDR3. Trimming cost V 6 bases and J 7 bases, with 14 bases left between them. Here the CDR3 reads CASMAWGQNIQYF. The CDR3 DNA sequence: TGCGCCAGCATGGCGTGGGGCCAGAACATTCAGTACTTC.

The J gene is TRBJ2-1, the V gene TRBV7-6, with TRBD2 matching 12 bases. Germline CDR1 reads SGHVS; CDR2 reads FNYEAQ. This CDR3 region has 15 residues. V lost 5 bases to trimming and J lost 6 bases; unmatched junction nucleotides: 5. In DNA form, the CDR3 reads TGTGCCAGCAGCCCAGGACTAGCGGGAACCAATGAGCAGTTCTTC. Residues: CASSPGLAGTNEQFF.

V and J are TRBV10-3 and TRBJ2-5, with 10 bases fitting TRBD1. Germline lookup yields CDR1 ENHRY and CDR2 SYGVKD. CDR3 length: 13 residues. The V segment lost 9 bases and the J segment 5 bases; nucleotides outside the gene matches: 6. CDR3 residues: CAMRQGAGETQYF. CDR3 nucleotide sequence: TGTGCCATGAGACAGGGGGCCGGGGAGACCCAGTACTTC.

CDR3 sequence (DNA): TGTGCCAGCAGCGCCGACTCAGGGGGAACCTACGAGCAGTACTTC. It codes for CASSADSGGTYEQYF. J is TRBJ2-7 and V is TRBV7-6, with 7 nucleotides matching TRBD1. J gave up 2 bases and V 5 bases, and 9 bases lay outside the gene matches. The CDR3 covers 15 residues. The germline V gene encodes CDR1 SGHVS and CDR2 FNYEAQ.

The chain joins TRBV11-2 to TRBJ1-2; D gene uncertain. The germline V gene encodes CDR1 SGHAT and CDR2 FQNNGV. Between the trimmed V and J ends, which lost 0 bases and 0 bases, there was a span of 8 bases. The CDR3 length is 15 residues. The CDR3 nucleotides are TGTGCCAGCAGCTTAGAACCAGGATCTAACTATGGCTACACCTTC. It yields the protein CASSLEPGSNYGYTF.

V usage is TRBV4-2 and J usage is TRBJ2-1; D not certain. The CDR3 spans 17 residues. Germline lookup yields CDR1 LGHNA and CDR2 YNFKEQ. With 0 bases removed from V and 4 bases from J, the gap between germline ends came to 16 bases. This chain's CDR3 is CASSQDPKDPAYNEQFF. CDR3 coding DNA: TGTGCCAGCAGCCAAGATCCAAAGGACCCTGCTTACAATGAGCAGTTCTTC.

The chain carries TRBV20-1 and TRBJ1-2; D is uncertain. The CDR3 is 15 residues long. V dropped 3 bases and J dropped 1 base, with 15 bases sitting between them. CDR1 is DFQATT and CDR2 is SNEGSKA in the germline V gene (reference sequence). Written as DNA, the CDR3 is TGCAGTGCTAGTTCCTACAGTGTTATTAACTATGGCTACACCTTC. Protein product: CSASSYSVINYGYTF.

This clonotype was counted a single time. V gene TRBV30 combines with J gene TRBJ1-1, with no clear D. This CDR3 region has 13 residues. The germline CDR1 and CDR2 sequences are GTSNPN and SVGIG (reference sequence). The V end was cut by 2 bases, the J end by 4 bases, with 11 bases between. The DNA of the CDR3 is TGTGCCTGGAGTACAGCGACTGCCACTGAAGCTTTCTTT. It translates to CAWSTATATEAFF.

The CDR3 protein is CASSQGAGQINEQFF. CDR3 bases: TGCGCCAGCAGCCAAGGGGCGGGGCAAATCAATGAGCAGTTCTTC. The chain employs TRBV4-3 and TRBJ2-1, with D perhaps TRBD2 (6 bases). CDR1 is LGHNA, CDR2 YSLEER, per germline. V lost 1 base, J lost 6 bases, and 13 bases lay in between. The CDR3 length is 15 residues.

The chain recombines TRBV30 with TRBJ2-1; TRBD2 matches 8 bases. The V gene's germline CDR1 is GTSNPN and CDR2 SVGIG (reference sequence). The CDR3 length is 19 residues. V lost 2 bases, J lost 5 bases, and 20 bases stayed unmatched. This CDR3 is CAWSYKAGVDFNYDNEQFF. The CDR3 nucleotides read TGTGCCTGGAGTTATAAAGCGGGAGTAGATTTCAATTACGACAATGAGCAGTTCTTC.

The chain recombines TRBV15 with TRBJ1-2, with D possibly matching TRBD1 (5 bases). The CDR3 loop spans 14 amino acids. V was clipped by 3 bases and J by 6 bases, with 14 bases between them. Germline CDR1 is LNHNV and CDR2 is YYDKDF (reference sequence). The CDR3 spells CATSSGGLTNGYTF. The CDR3 nucleotides are TGTGCCACCAGCAGCGGGGGACTGACGAATGGCTACACCTTC.

V is TRBV20-1 and J is TRBJ2-3; 7 bases fit TRBD1. Germline CDR1 and CDR2: DFQATT and SNEGSKA (reference sequence). The junction had 13 bases not matched to a gene; V was cut back by 1 base and J by 0 bases. This CDR3 comprises 18 residues. Written as DNA, the CDR3 is TGCAGTGCTAGAGGTGTCGAAGTGGGGACAGCTAGCACAGATACGCAGTATTTT. Translated, it gives CSARGVEVGTASTDTQYF.

This chain uses TRBV2 with TRBJ2-7; tentative D call: TRBD1 (5 bases). Germline values: CDR1 SNHLY, CDR2 FYNNEI. The CDR3 spans 14 residues. V lost 4 bases and J lost 4, with 14 bases in between. The CDR3 nucleotides read TGTGCCAGCAGTGTAGATAGGGGAAGGTACGAGCAGTACTTC. The encoded protein is CASSVDRGRYEQYF.

The chain is built from TRBV2 and TRBJ2-7, with D tentatively TRBD1 (5 bases). Germline CDR1 reads SNHLY; CDR2 reads FYNNEI. V lost 7 bases and J lost 4, with 5 bases in between. The CDR3 loop spans 10 amino acids. The CDR3 DNA follows: TGTGCCAGCAAGGGGTACGAGCAGTACTTC. Amino acid sequence: CASKGYEQYF.

This clonotype was found once. V gene TRBV6-6 combines with J gene TRBJ1-4; no clear D gene. Germline CDR1 is MNHNY and CDR2 is SVGAGI (reference sequence). V gave up 7 bases and J gave up 1 base, with 7 bases separating them. The CDR3 totals 13 residues. CDR3 loop: CASKRGTNEKLFF. Here the CDR3 DNA reads TGTGCCAGCAAGCGGGGAACTAATGAAAAACTGTTTTTT.

This clonotype came up once. This chain connects TRBV3-1 to TRBJ1-1; no clear D. Trimming removed 1 base from V and 5 bases from J, with 11 bases in between. Germline loops: CDR1 LGHDT, CDR2 YNNKEL (reference sequence). The CDR3 has 14 amino acids. This chain's CDR3 is CASSQGTVSTEAFF. DNA of the CDR3: TGTGCCAGCAGCCAAGGTACAGTGTCAACTGAAGCTTTCTTT.

The chain carries TRBV12-3 or TRBV12-4 and TRBJ2-5, with D perhaps TRBD1 or TRBD2 (5 bases each). The CDR3 covers 13 residues. Trimming took 3 bases from V and 7 from J, leaving 12 bases between them. CDR3 coding DNA: TGTGCCAGCAGTTTTGGGACGGGCCGGACCCAGTACTTC. Its protein is CASSFGTGRTQYF.

The chain uses TRBV30 and TRBJ2-5, with D possibly matching TRBD2 (5 bases). The CDR3 consists of 13 residues. Germline V gene data show CDR1 as GTSNPN and CDR2 as SVGIG (reference sequence). Trimming shortened V by 7 bases and J by 1 base, and 13 bases separated the two germline ends. CDR3 sequence: CAFIEAVQETQYF. The CDR3 nucleotides are TGTGCCTTCATCGAAGCGGTCCAAGAGACCCAGTACTTC. The full variable domain, completed using reference TRBV30 and TRBJ2-5, is SQTIHQWPATLVQPVGSPLSLECTVEGTSNPNLYWYRQAAGRGLQLLFYSVGIGQISSEVPQNLSASRPQDRQFILSSKKLLLSDSGFYLCAFIEAVQETQYFGPGTRLLVL.

The gene calls are TRBV29-1 and TRBJ1-1; D is ambiguous. Germline CDR1 reads SQVTM; CDR2 reads ANQGSEA. V shed 6 bases and J shed 4 bases, with 9 bases lying between them. The CDR3 totals 11 residues. The CDR3, as DNA: TGCAGCGTCTCAGGTACCACTGAAGCTTTCTTT. This gives the protein CSVSGTTEAFF.

This chain joins TRBV20-1 and TRBJ2-3; 9 nucleotides line up with TRBD2. The CDR3 consists of 16 residues. Unmatched junction bases numbered 8, after V lost 3 bases and J lost 1 base. Germline-derived CDR1 and CDR2 are DFQATT and SNEGSKA (reference sequence). The CDR3: CSASPAGGMRTDTQYF. The CDR3 coding sequence is TGCAGTGCTAGTCCGGCGGGAGGGATGCGCACAGATACGCAGTATTTT.

The J gene is TRBJ2-6, the V gene TRBV13; TRBD1 matches at 9 bases. The CDR3 length is 20 residues. Germline-derived CDR1 and CDR2 are PRHDT and FYEKMQ (reference sequence). The trim removed 1 base at V and 0 bases at J, leaving 10 bases unmatched. Here the CDR3 reads CASSLVWGRDRASGANVLTF. The CDR3, as DNA: TGTGCCAGCAGCTTAGTGTGGGGAAGGGACAGGGCCTCTGGGGCCAACGTCCTGACTTTC. The full variable domain, rest sourced from reference TRBV13 and TRBJ2-6, is AAGVIQSPRHLIKEKRETATLKCYPIPRHDTVYWYQQGPGQDPQFLISFYEKMQSDKGSIPDRFSAQQFSDYHSELNMSSLELGDSALYFCASSLVWGRDRASGANVLTFGAGSRLTVL.

This chain joins TRBV27 and TRBJ2-2; 7 bases map to TRBD2. With 4 bases clipped from V and 4 bases from J, the junction kept 3 bases outside the gene matches. The CDR3 consists of 14 residues. Germline values: CDR1 MNHEY, CDR2 SMNVEV (reference sequence). The CDR3 DNA sequence: TGTGCCAGCAGTTCCAGCGGGACCACCGGGGAGCTGTTTTTT. Residues: CASSSSGTTGELFF.

This chain joins TRBV27 and TRBJ2-1, with D perhaps TRBD1 (5 bases). Germline CDR1 reads MNHEY; CDR2 reads SMNVEV (reference sequence). The CDR3 sequence is 12 residues long. V was pared by 10 bases and J by 6 bases, with 13 bases between. This CDR3 is CATTQGTNEQFF. As DNA, the CDR3 is TGTGCCACCACTCAGGGTACCAATGAGCAGTTCTTC.

The chain has TRBV9 and TRBJ2-3, with 8 bases identical to TRBD2. Germline V gene data show CDR1 as SGDLS and CDR2 as YYNGEE. The CDR3 is 15 amino acids. The J segment lost 0 bases and the V segment lost 8 bases, leaving 8 bases of the junction unmatched. CDR3 residues: CASQSGGWSTDTQYF. The CDR3 DNA reads TGTGCCAGTCAGAGCGGGGGATGGAGCACAGATACGCAGTATTTT.